This T cell receptor (beta chain) was captured by sequencing in a study of T cell clusters in autoimmune cytopenias. One tube held mixed TRB-A and TRB-B primer pools for touch-down PCR. TCRdb re-called the multiplex PCR reads; one entry per CDR3 protein, DNA not given. In all, the sample yields approximately 6,100 distinct CDR3 sequences. Points from the study as a whole: Physiological T cell clusters of healthy donors were apparently absent in primary autoimmune cytopenia patients.

Each sample's input was approximately 270 ng genomic DNA, 38,000 or so genome equivalents. Looked up from germline, CDR1 is KGHSH and CDR2 is LQKENI. The CDR3 has 16 residues. Frequency places this clonotype as medium-sized. The target antigen is unknown. This sample was also put to use in a study of T cell repertoires in aging, cancer and after chemotherapy. That source notes: Untreated cancer patients had significantly lower blood TCR diversity than age-matched healthy donors. In cancer patients, declining TCR diversity with age involved lost richness and lost evenness.

The TCR originated in a human donor in good health. Sequencing input: peripheral blood. V is TRBV18 and J is TRBJ1-2; as DNA is missing, the TRBD1 call by TCRdb cannot be tested. CDR3 protein: CASSPPPGRSSYGYTF.